A selection of T cell receptor beta chains follows, all from one sample in a study of T cells in Graves' hyperthyroidism and ophthalmopathy. In TCRdb, the multiplex PCR reads were re-called with MiXCR into one record per CDR3 protein. The table includes around 570,000 distinct CDR3 sequences, around 20% detected once. Material for sequencing was blood. The receptor source for this set is a man aged 40-50 years with Graves' ophthalmopathy. Each CDR3 is given with its conserved first and last residue. The D gene is left open where the match is weak. Rows give clone size only sometimes, using once, few, many, or a class for an expanded clone.

j_gene | d_gene | v_gene | abundance | CDR3nt | CDR3aa
TRBJ2-1 | - | TRBV13 | few | TGTGCCAGCAGCCCCTCTAGGAGGGATGAGCAGTTCTTC | CASSPSRRDEQFF
TRBJ1-2 | - | TRBV19 | once | TGTGCCAGTAGTATTCCGCAGGGGATCTATGGCTACACCTTC | CASSIPQGIYGYTF
TRBJ2-1 | - | TRBV2 | many | TGTGCCAGCACTGACTACCAGGGGTACAATGAGCAGTTCTTC | CASTDYQGYNEQFF
TRBJ2-3 | - | TRBV19 | - | TGTGCCAGTACCTCAGGAGCAGGAACAGATACGCAGTATTTT | CASTSGAGTDTQYF
TRBJ1-1 | - | TRBV6-1 | few | TGTGCCAGCACCTTAAACTCACTGACAGATTCTACTGAAGCTTTCTTT | CASTLNSLTDSTEAFF
TRBJ2-1 | TRBD1 | TRBV9 | few | TGTGCCAGCAGCGCTGGGGACAGGGGTCGCAATGAGCAGTTCTTC | CASSAGDRGRNEQFF
TRBJ2-5 | - | TRBV10-2 | - | TGCGCCAGCACTGGAGACACTAGGGGCCAGTACTTC | CASTGDTRGQYF
TRBJ2-1 | - | TRBV29-1 | - | TGCAGCGTTGCATGGCGCGGGCAGTTCTTC | CSVAWRGQFF
TRBJ2-3 | - | TRBV11-2 | few | TGTGCCAGCAGCCAAGATCTTCGTAGCGGAGGAGGGGATACGCAGTATTTT | CASSQDLRSGGGDTQYF
TRBJ2-6 | TRBD1 | TRBV11-1 | - | TGTGCCAGCAGCCCCCGACAGGGAAATGGGGCCAACGTCCTGACTTTC | CASSPRQGNGANVLTF
TRBJ1-1 | - | TRBV7-6 | many | TGTGCCAGCAGCTTAGACGGATCGAACACTGAAGCTTTCTTT | CASSLDGSNTEAFF
TRBJ2-3 | - | TRBV4-1 | - | TGCGCCAGCAGCCAAGATATGGCAGATACGCAGTATTTT | CASSQDMADTQYF
TRBJ2-3 | TRBD1 | TRBV5-1 | many | TGCGCCAGCACATTTACAGGGGCTCGAACAGATACGCAGTATTTT | CASTFTGARTDTQYF
TRBJ1-2 | - | TRBV27 | few | TGTGCCAGCAGTTTCTCAGGGGCACATGGCTACACCTTC | CASSFSGAHGYTF
TRBJ1-1 | - | TRBV24-1 | many | TGTGCCACCAGTGATGACAGGAACACTGAAGCTTTCTTT | CATSDDRNTEAFF
TRBJ2-7 | - | TRBV18 | many | TGTGCCAGCTCACCACGCGGTTCAGGTACCTACGAGCAGTACTTC | CASSPRGSGTYEQYF
TRBJ1-2 | TRBD1 | TRBV12-3/TRBV12-4 | many | TGTGCCAGCCGTCGTGAGGGGGCCTCCTATGGCTACACCTTC | CASRREGASYGYTF
TRBJ2-1 | TRBD2 | TRBV12-3/TRBV12-4 | few | TGTGCCAGCAGTTTGGCGGGGGGGGATCAGTTCTTC | CASSLAGGDQFF
TRBJ1-2 | TRBD1 | TRBV10-3 | many | TGTGCCATCAGTGAGTCGGGACAGAGTTATGGCTACACCTTC | CAISESGQSYGYTF
TRBJ1-1 | - | TRBV6-1 | few | TGTGCCAGCAACCCCATGTCCGGGGTAGGTACTGAAGCTTTCTTT | CASNPMSGVGTEAFF
TRBJ2-5 | TRBD2 | TRBV30 | - | TGTGCCTGGAGTCCCCTAGCGGGGATCGTGGCCCAGTACTTC | CAWSPLAGIVAQYF
TRBJ1-2 | - | TRBV2 | - | TGTGCCAGCAGCTCCCCAGAGGGGGACTATGGCTACACCTTC | CASSSPEGDYGYTF
TRBJ2-5 | TRBD2 | TRBV30 | - | TGTGCCTCCCACGAGTCAGCGGGGGAGACCCAGTACTTC | CASHESAGETQYF
TRBJ1-2 | - | TRBV4-2 | - | TGTGCCAGCAGCCAAGATCCGACACCCAATGGCTACACCTTC | CASSQDPTPNGYTF
TRBJ1-2 | TRBD1 | TRBV9 | - | TGTACCAGCAGCCCTGGGACAGCAAAACCTGGCTACACCTTC | CTSSPGTAKPGYTF
TRBJ1-2 | TRBD1 | TRBV6-1 | - | TGTGCCAGCAGTCACCGGGACAGGTTGGGCTACACCTTC | CASSHRDRLGYTF
TRBJ1-1 | - | TRBV27 | once | TGTGCCAGCAGGGGACGGGGGAGCGCTGAAGCTTTCTTT | CASRGRGSAEAFF
TRBJ2-1 | - | TRBV28 | - | TGTGCCAGCAGTTTACTCATCGATGGGCAGTTCTTC | CASSLLIDGQFF
TRBJ1-5 | TRBD1 | TRBV7-8 | - | TGTGCCAGCAGCTTAGTTTCAGGGGGCCATCAGCCCCAGCATTTT | CASSLVSGGHQPQHF
TRBJ1-2 | - | TRBV28 | many | TGTGCCAGCAGTTTAGGGACTAGACCGTATGGCTACACCTTC | CASSLGTRPYGYTF
TRBJ2-7 | TRBD1 | TRBV7-8 | - | TGTGCCAGCAGCCGATTACCGGGACAGAACTACGAGCAGTACTTC | CASSRLPGQNYEQYF
TRBJ2-6 | TRBD1 | TRBV7-8 | few | TGTGCCAGCAGGGGACAGGCAGGGGGAGTCCTGACTTTC | CASRGQAGGVLTF